This T cell receptor (beta chain) was captured by sequencing in a study of blood T cell repertoires in COVID-19. Background on the study: In each case, the material was cDNA or gDNA derived from T cells, B-cell-depleted T cells, or PBMCs.

V was pared by 5 bases and J by 1 base, with 4 bases between. Germline V gene data show CDR1 as LNHNV and CDR2 as YYDKDF (reference sequence). This CDR3 has 12 amino acids. Data came from immunoSEQ multiplex PCR; TCRdb stores just in-frame clones and leaves some out. Seen here are roughly 160,000 clones, approximately 85% observed once, and the top ten hold around 8%. The source is a woman aged 60-75 years with COVID-19, enrolled during active disease. The sequencing sample was made of peripheral blood. This chain links TRBV15 with TRBJ2-3; D gene uncertain. Written as DNA, the CDR3 is TGTGCCACCAGCCCCGGCACAGATACGCAGTATTTT. It specifies CATSPGTDTQYF.